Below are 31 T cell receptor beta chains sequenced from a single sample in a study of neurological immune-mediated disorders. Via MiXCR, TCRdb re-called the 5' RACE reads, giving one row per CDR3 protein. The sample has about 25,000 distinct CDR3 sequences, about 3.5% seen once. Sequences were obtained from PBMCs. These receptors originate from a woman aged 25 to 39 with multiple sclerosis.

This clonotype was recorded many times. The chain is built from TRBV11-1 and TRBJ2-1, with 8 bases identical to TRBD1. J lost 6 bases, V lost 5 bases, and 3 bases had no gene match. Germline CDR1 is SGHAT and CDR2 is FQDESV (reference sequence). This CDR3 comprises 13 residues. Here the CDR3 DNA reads TGTGCCAGCAGCCGGACAGGGAGCAATGAGCAGTTCTTC. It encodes CASSRTGSNEQFF.

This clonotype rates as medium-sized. The CDR3 loop is CASSLMEGAYTIYF. Here the CDR3 DNA reads TGTGCCAGCAGCCTCATGGAGGGGGCGTACACCATATATTTT. This rearrangement joins TRBV7-2 to TRBJ1-3; 7 positions agree with TRBD1. J gave up 8 bases and V 5 bases, and 9 bases lay outside the gene matches. Germline CDR1 reads SGHTA; CDR2 reads FQGNSA. There are 14 residues in the CDR3.

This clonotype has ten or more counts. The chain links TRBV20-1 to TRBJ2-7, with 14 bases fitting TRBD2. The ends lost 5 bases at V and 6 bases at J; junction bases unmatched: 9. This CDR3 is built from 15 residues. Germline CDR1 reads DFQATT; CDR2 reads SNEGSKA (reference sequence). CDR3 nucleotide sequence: TGCAGTGCTCCACCCGGGACTAGCGGGAGTCTCGAGCAGTACTTC. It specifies CSAPPGTSGSLEQYF.

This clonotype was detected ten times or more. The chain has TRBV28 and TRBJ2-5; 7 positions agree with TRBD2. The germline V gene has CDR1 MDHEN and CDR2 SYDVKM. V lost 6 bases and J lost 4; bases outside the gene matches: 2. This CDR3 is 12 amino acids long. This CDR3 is CASRVAGETQYF. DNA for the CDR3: TGTGCCAGCAGGGTAGCGGGAGAGACCCAGTACTTC.

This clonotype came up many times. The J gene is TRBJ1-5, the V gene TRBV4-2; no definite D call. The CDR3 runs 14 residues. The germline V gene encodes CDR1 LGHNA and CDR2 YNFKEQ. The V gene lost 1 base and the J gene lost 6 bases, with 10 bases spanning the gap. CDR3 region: CASSQGNRFQPQHF. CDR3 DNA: TGTGCCAGCAGCCAAGGAAATCGGTTTCAGCCCCAGCATTTT.

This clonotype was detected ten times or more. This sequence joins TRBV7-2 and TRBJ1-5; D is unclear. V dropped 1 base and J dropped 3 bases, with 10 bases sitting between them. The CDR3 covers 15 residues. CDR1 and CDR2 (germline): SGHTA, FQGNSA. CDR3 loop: CASSLDAELNQPQHF. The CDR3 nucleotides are TGTGCCAGCAGCTTAGATGCAGAGCTCAATCAGCCCCAGCATTTT.

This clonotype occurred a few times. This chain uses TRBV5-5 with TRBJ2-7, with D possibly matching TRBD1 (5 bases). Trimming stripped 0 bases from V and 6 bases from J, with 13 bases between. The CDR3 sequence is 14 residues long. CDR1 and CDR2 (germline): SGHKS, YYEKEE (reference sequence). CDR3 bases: TGTGCCAGCAGCTTGGAGTGGCAGCAGGGCGAGCAGTACTTC. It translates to CASSLEWQQGEQYF.

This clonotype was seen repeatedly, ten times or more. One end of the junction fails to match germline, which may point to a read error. The CDR3 bases are TGTGCCAGCAGCCAAGATCCCGCGGGGCTCCCTTCTAGCCATTCACCCCTCAACTTT. This codes for CASSQDPAGLPSSHSPLNF. The chain has TRBV4-2 and TRBJ1-6, with D possibly being TRBD1 (5 bases). CDR1 and CDR2 from the germline V gene are LGHNA and YNFKEQ. This CDR3 contains 19 residues.

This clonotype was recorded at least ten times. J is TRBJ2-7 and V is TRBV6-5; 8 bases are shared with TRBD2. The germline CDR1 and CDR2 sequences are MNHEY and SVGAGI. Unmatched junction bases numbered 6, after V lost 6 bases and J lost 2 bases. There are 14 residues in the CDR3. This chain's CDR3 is CASSPRGGTYEQYF. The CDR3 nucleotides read TGTGCCAGCAGCCCTCGGGGGGGCACCTACGAGCAGTACTTC.

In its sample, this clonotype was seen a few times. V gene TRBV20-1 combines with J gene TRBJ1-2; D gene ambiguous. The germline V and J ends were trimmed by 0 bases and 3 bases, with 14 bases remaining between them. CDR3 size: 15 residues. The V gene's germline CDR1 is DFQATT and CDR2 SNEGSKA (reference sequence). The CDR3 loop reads CSARDSFRAHYGYTF. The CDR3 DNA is TGCAGTGCTAGAGATAGTTTTAGGGCGCACTATGGCTACACCTTC.

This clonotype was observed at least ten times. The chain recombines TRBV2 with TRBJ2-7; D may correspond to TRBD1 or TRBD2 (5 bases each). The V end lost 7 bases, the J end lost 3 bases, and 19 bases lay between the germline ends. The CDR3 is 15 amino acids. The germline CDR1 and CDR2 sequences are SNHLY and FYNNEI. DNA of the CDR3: TGTGCCAGCATGGCCAGGGACCCCAGATACTACGAGCAGTACTTC. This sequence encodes CASMARDPRYYEQYF.

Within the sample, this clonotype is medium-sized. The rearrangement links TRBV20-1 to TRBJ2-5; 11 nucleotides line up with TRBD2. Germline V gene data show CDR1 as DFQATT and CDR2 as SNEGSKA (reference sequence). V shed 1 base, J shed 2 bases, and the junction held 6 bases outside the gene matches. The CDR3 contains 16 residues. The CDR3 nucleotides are TGCAGTGCTAGAGGTCAAACTAGCGGGAGACAAGAGACCCAGTACTTC. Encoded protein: CSARGQTSGRQETQYF.

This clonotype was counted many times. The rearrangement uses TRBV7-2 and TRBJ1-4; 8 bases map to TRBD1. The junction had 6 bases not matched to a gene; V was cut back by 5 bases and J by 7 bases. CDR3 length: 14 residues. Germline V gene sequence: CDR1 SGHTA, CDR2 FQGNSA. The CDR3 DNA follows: TGTGCCAGCAGCAGAGGACAGGGTGGTGAAAAACTGTTTTTT. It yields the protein CASSRGQGGEKLFF.

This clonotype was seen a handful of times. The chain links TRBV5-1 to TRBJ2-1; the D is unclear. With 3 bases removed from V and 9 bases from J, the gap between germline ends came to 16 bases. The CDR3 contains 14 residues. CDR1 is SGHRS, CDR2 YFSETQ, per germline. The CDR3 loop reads CASSSLTGSVEQFF. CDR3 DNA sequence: TGCGCCAGCAGCTCCCTGACTGGTTCGGTTGAGCAGTTCTTC.

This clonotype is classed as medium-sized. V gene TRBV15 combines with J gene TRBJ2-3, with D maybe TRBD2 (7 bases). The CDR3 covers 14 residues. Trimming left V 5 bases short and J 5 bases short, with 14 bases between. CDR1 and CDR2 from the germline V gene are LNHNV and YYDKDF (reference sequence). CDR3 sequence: CATSYGGGGDTQYF. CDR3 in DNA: TGTGCCACCAGCTACGGGGGAGGGGGAGATACGCAGTATTTT.

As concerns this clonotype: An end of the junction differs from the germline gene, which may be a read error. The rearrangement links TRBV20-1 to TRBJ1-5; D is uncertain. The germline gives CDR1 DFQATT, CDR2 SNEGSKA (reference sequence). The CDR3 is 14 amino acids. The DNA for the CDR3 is TGCAGTGCTAGAACGCCCTTGGGCAATCAGCCCCAGAATTTT. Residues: CSARTPLGNQPQNF.

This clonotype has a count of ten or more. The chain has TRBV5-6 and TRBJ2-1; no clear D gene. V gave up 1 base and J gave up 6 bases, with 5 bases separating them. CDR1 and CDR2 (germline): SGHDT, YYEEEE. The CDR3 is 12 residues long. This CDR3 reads CASSLKANEQFF. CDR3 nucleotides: TGTGCCAGCAGCTTGAAAGCCAATGAGCAGTTCTTC.

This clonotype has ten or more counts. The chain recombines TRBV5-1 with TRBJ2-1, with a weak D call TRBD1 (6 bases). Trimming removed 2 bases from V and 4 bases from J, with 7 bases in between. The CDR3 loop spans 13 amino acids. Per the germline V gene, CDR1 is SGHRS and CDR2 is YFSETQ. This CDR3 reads CASSFQGYNEQFF. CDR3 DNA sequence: TGCGCCAGCAGCTTTCAGGGGTACAATGAGCAGTTCTTC.

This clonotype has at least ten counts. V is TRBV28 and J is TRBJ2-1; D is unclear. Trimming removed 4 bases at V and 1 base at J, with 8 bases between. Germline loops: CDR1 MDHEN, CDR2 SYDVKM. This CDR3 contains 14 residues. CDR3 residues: CASSYVSSYNEQFF. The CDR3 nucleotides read TGTGCCAGCAGTTACGTCAGTTCCTACAATGAGCAGTTCTTC.

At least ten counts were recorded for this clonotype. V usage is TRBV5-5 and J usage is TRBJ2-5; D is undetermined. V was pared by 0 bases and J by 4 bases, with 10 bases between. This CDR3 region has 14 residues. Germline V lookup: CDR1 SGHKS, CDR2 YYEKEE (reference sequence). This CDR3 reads CASSLERLTETQYF. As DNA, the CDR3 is TGTGCCAGCAGCTTGGAACGTTTGACAGAGACCCAGTACTTC.

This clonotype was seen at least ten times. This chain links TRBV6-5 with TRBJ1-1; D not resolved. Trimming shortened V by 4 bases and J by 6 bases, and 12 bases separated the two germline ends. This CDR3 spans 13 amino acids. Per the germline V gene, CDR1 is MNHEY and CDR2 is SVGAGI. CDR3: CASSSHSAAEAFF. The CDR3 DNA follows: TGTGCCAGCAGTTCTCACTCAGCCGCTGAAGCTTTCTTT.

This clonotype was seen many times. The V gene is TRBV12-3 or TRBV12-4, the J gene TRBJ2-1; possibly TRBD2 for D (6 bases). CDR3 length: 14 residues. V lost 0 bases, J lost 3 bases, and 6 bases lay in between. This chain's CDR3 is CASSLAGGYNEQFF. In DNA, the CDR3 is TGTGCCAGCAGTTTAGCGGGAGGCTACAATGAGCAGTTCTTC.

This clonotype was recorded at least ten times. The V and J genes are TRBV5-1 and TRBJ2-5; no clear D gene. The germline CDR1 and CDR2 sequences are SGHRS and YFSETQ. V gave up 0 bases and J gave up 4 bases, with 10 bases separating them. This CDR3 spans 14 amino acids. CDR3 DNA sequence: TGCGCCAGCAGCTTGGTCGTCGGGTCAGAGACCCAGTACTTC. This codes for CASSLVVGSETQYF.

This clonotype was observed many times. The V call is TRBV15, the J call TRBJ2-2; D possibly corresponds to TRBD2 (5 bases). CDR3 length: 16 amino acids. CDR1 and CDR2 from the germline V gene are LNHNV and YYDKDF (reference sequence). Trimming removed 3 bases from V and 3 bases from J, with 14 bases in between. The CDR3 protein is CATSSWSKGDTGELFF. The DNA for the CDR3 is TGTGCCACCAGCAGCTGGTCAAAGGGAGACACCGGGGAGCTGTTTTTT.

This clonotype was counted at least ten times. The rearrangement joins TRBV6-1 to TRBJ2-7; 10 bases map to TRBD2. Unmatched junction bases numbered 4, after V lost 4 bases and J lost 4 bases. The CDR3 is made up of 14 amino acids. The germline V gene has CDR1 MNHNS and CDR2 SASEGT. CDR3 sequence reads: CASSAVAGGYEQYF. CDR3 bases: TGTGCCAGCAGTGCGGTAGCGGGAGGTTACGAGCAGTACTTC.

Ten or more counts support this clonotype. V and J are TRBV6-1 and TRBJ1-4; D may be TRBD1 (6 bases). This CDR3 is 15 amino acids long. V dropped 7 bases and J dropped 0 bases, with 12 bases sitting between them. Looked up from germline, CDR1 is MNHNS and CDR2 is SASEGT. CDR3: CASNQGPSTNEKLFF. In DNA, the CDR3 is TGTGCCAGCAACCAGGGGCCTTCAACTAATGAAAAACTGTTTTTT.

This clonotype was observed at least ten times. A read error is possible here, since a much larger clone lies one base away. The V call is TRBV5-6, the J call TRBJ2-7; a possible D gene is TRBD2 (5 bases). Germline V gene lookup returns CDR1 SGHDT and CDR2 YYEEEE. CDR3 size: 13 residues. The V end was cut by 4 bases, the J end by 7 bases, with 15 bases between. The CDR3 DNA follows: TGTGCCAGCAGCGCCGTCGGGGTCCAAGAGCAGTACTTC. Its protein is CASSAVGVQEQYF.

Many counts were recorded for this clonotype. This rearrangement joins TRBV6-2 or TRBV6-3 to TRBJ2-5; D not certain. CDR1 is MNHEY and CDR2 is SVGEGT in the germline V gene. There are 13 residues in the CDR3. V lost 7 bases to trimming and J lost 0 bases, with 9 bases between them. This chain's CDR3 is CASTEKYQETQYF. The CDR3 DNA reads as TGTGCCAGCACTGAAAAGTACCAAGAGACCCAGTACTTC.

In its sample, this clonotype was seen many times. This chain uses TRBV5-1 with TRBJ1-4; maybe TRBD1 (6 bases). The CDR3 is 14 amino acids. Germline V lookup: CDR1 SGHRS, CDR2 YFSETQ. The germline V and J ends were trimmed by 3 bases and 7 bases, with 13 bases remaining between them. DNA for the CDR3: TGCGCCAGCAGCTACACAGGGCGCGGTGAAAAACTGTTTTTT. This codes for CASSYTGRGEKLFF.

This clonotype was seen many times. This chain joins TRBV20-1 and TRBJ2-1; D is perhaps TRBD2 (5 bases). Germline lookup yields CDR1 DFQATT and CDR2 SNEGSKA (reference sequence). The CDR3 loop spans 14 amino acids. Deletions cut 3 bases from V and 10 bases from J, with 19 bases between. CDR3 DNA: TGCAGTGCTAGTTCTCTTTCGGAGCGGCGGGAGCAGTTCTTC. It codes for CSASSLSERREQFF.

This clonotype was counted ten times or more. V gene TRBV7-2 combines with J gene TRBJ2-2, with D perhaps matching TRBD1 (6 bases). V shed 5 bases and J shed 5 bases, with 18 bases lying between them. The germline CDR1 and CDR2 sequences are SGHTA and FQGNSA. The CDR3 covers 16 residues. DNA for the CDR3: TGTGCCAGCAGCCCTCGTTCTGGGGGCTTTACCGGGGAGCTGTTTTTT. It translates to CASSPRSGGFTGELFF.